This entry lists 30 T cell receptor beta chains sequenced from one sample in a study of T cells in Graves' hyperthyroidism and ophthalmopathy. RNA transcripts served as the template for amplifying TCR beta CDR3 regions. An initial round of RT-PCR targeting the TCR CDR3 relied on the HTBI primer set. A single record per CDR3 protein comes from TCRdb applying MiXCR to the multiplex PCR reads. This table holds more than 300,000 distinct CDR3 sequences, roughly 17% found once. Sequenced sample: blood. These receptors were taken from a woman aged 25 to 39 with Graves' hyperthyroidism that later progressed to Graves' ophthalmopathy.

The CDR3 sequence is CASWKGGSQETQYF. CDR3 sequence (DNA): TGTGCCAGCTGGAAGGGGGGGTCCCAAGAGACCCAGTACTTC. The genes are TRBV18 and TRBJ2-5; weak D call: TRBD2 (7 bases). This CDR3 is 14 amino acids long. Germline lookup yields CDR1 KGHSH and CDR2 LQKENI. V lost 7 bases to trimming and J lost 1 base, with 13 bases between them.

J is TRBJ1-6 and V is TRBV10-1; D is unclear. The V end was cut by 2 bases, the J end by 10 bases, with 6 bases between. CDR3 length equals 12 residues. Per the germline V gene, CDR1 is WNHNN and CDR2 is SYGVQD (reference sequence). The CDR3 coding sequence is TGCGCCAGCAGTGAGGATCGGTCACCCCTCCACTTT. Protein: CASSEDRSPLHF.

This clonotype was counted a single time. A single base separates this from a much larger clone, so it may be a read error. Given the absence of the conserved phenylalanine or tryptophan at the CDR3 end, a read error is likely. The chain recombines TRBV11-2 with TRBJ2-5, with a possible D match to TRBD2 (5 bases). The length of the CDR3 is 14 residues. Looked up from germline, CDR1 is SGHAT and CDR2 is FQNNGV. CDR3 protein: CASSLQRTVETQYV. CDR3 DNA: TGCGCCAGCAGCCTCCAGCGGACTGTGGAGACCCAGTACGTC.

This clonotype showed up just a few times. Germline and junction disagree at one end, which may indicate a read error. DNA of the CDR3: TGTACCAGCAGCTCCCAGGGGGCGGTGGAGACCCAGTACTTC. Residues: CTSSSQGAVETQYF. The chain links TRBV7-9 to TRBJ2-5; 8 bases map to TRBD1. In germline, CDR1 is SEHNR, CDR2 FQNEAQ (reference sequence). The CDR3 sequence is 14 residues long.

V is TRBV11-1 and J is TRBJ2-1; TRBD2 agrees at 14 bases. CDR3 length: 19 amino acids. Germline CDR1 and CDR2: SGHAT and FQDESV (reference sequence). V dropped 1 base and J dropped 4; count of bases not matched to a gene: 9. The CDR3 loop reads CASSLGGLAGAPRYNEQFF. The CDR3 coding sequence is TGTGCCAGCAGCTTAGGGGGACTAGCGGGAGCCCCGCGGTACAATGAGCAGTTCTTC.

This clonotype was detected only a few times. This rearrangement joins TRBV4-2 to TRBJ1-2; D might be TRBD1 (5 bases). Germline V gene lookup returns CDR1 LGHNA and CDR2 YNFKEQ. The V end lost 1 base, the J end lost 0 bases, and 12 bases lay between the germline ends. The CDR3 totals 16 residues. The CDR3 region has the DNA TGTGCCAGCAGCCAAGTCAATAGGGGAGCTAACTATGGCTACACCTTC. Translation: CASSQVNRGANYGYTF.

In this sample, this clonotype turned up many times. The chain employs TRBV6-5 and TRBJ2-1; 7 bases align to TRBD1. The CDR3 loop spans 21 amino acids. V was pared by 2 bases and J by 0 bases, with 19 bases of the junction left unmatched. The germline V gene encodes CDR1 MNHEY and CDR2 SVGAGI. The DNA of the CDR3 is TGTGCCAGCAGTTACCCAAGTGGAGTTTACCGGGACAGAAGCTCCTACAATGAGCAGTTCTTC. Translating gives CASSYPSGVYRDRSSYNEQFF.

This clonotype was detected many times. The chain links TRBV20-1 to TRBJ2-7; 13 bases map to TRBD2. The V gene's germline CDR1 is DFQATT and CDR2 SNEGSKA (reference sequence). The CDR3 totals 15 residues. J gave up 5 bases and V 5 bases, and 9 bases lay outside the gene matches. CDR3 sequence reads: CSARAGTSGTNEQYF. CDR3 nucleotide sequence: TGCAGTGCTCGCGCCGGGACTAGCGGGACAAACGAGCAGTACTTC.

This clonotype was counted ten times or more. V is TRBV20-1 and J is TRBJ1-3, with D possibly TRBD1 on 6 matching bases. V was pared by 0 bases and J by 6 bases, with 9 bases between. CDR3 length: 13 residues. Germline values: CDR1 DFQATT, CDR2 SNEGSKA (reference sequence). The CDR3 DNA is TGCAGTGCTAGAGAACAGGGCGAAAACACCATATATTTT. It encodes CSAREQGENTIYF.

This clonotype appeared many times. The chain employs TRBV9 and TRBJ2-1, with 11 nucleotides matching TRBD1. The CDR3 length is 15 residues. J gave up 5 bases and V 4 bases, and 5 bases lay outside the gene matches. Germline V gene data show CDR1 as SGDLS and CDR2 as YYNGEE. The CDR3 loop reads CASSPRDRGDNEQFF. CDR3 DNA: TGTGCCAGCAGCCCCCGGGACAGGGGGGACAATGAGCAGTTCTTC.

This sequence joins TRBV30 and TRBJ1-1; no clear D. The CDR3 spans 11 residues. V was shortened by 3 bases and J by 11 bases, with 13 bases between the two germline ends. Germline assignment: CDR1 GTSNPN and CDR2 SVGIG (reference sequence). The DNA for the CDR3 is TGTGCCTGGAGGGAAACCATACGGGCTTTCTTT. Translating gives CAWRETIRAFF. Combining the CDR3 with reference TRBV30 and TRBJ1-1 gives the whole variable domain SQTIHQWPATLVQPVGSPLSLECTVEGTSNPNLYWYRQAAGRGLQLLFYSVGIGQISSEVPQNLSASRPQDRQFILSSKKLLLSDSGFYLCAWRETIRAFFGQGTRLTVV.

This clonotype was counted ten times or more. The chain employs TRBV12-3 or TRBV12-4 and TRBJ2-7, with 13 nucleotides matching TRBD2. This CDR3 has 16 residues. The V and J ends lost 1 base and 5 bases, in that order; junction bases with no gene match: 5. The CDR3 loop is CASSLVGLAGVDEQYF. The CDR3 region has the DNA TGTGCCAGCAGTTTAGTAGGACTAGCGGGAGTCGACGAGCAGTACTTC.

This clonotype was seen repeatedly, ten times or more. This chain connects TRBV15 to TRBJ2-1; 11 bases match TRBD2. The CDR3 length is 17 residues. Germline V gives CDR1 LNHNV, CDR2 YYDKDF (reference sequence). V dropped 0 bases and J dropped 3; count of bases not matched to a gene: 4. CDR3 region: CATSRDTSGRSYNEQFF. Written as DNA, the CDR3 is TGTGCCACCAGCAGAGATACTAGCGGGAGAAGCTACAATGAGCAGTTCTTC.

This clonotype was counted only a few times. V is TRBV7-9 and J is TRBJ1-4, with D possibly matching TRBD1 (6 bases). Germline assignment: CDR1 SEHNR and CDR2 FQNEAQ (reference sequence). Trimming removed 5 bases from V and 2 bases from J, with 12 bases in between. This CDR3 has 15 residues. CDR3: CASSPRGQTNEKLFF. CDR3 coding DNA: TGTGCCAGCAGCCCGCGCGGACAGACTAATGAAAAACTGTTTTTT. The variable domain in full, completed from reference TRBV7-9 and TRBJ1-4, reads DTGVSQNPRHKITKRGQNVTFRCDPISEHNRLYWYRQTLGQGPEFLTYFQNEAQLEKSRLLSDRFSAERPKGSFSTLEIQRTEQGDSAMYLCASSPRGQTNEKLFFGSGTQLSVL.

This clonotype has a count of ten or more. The rearrangement uses TRBV12-3 or TRBV12-4 and TRBJ2-2; TRBD2 might be the D (6 bases). V shed 4 bases and J shed 1 base, with 16 bases lying between them. The CDR3 extends over 17 amino acids. The CDR3 sequence: CASSSYGGLGNTGELFF. The CDR3 coding sequence is TGTGCCAGCAGTTCTTACGGGGGTTTAGGGAACACCGGGGAGCTGTTTTTT.

This clonotype was found a few times. The chain combines TRBV28 with TRBJ2-1, with 9 positions matching TRBD2. This CDR3 has 11 residues. Germline values: CDR1 MDHEN, CDR2 SYDVKM. Losses at the gene ends were 10 bases for V and 10 bases for J; bases not matched to a gene: 5. This CDR3 reads CANSLAGEQFF. The CDR3 bases are TGTGCCAACAGCCTAGCGGGAGAGCAGTTCTTC.

This clonotype was seen ten or more times. This chain uses TRBV7-2 with TRBJ2-3; D gene unclear. This CDR3 has 17 amino acids. Germline loops: CDR1 SGHTA, CDR2 FQGNSA. The V end was cut by 5 bases, the J end by 5 bases, with 23 bases between. CDR3 amino acids: CASSPFAVLQPLDTQYF. CDR3 bases: TGTGCCAGCAGCCCCTTTGCGGTCCTTCAGCCCTTAGATACGCAGTATTTT.

Many counts were recorded for this clonotype. The V call is TRBV12-3 or TRBV12-4, the J call TRBJ1-1, with a weak D call TRBD1 (5 bases). V gave up 2 bases and J gave up 4 bases, with 8 bases separating them. The CDR3 length is 13 residues. For the CDR3, the DNA is TGTGCCAGCAGTTTAAGGGGCGTCACTGAAGCTTTCTTT. Amino acid sequence: CASSLRGVTEAFF.

This chain uses TRBV29-1 with TRBJ2-1, with TRBD2 matching over 15 bases. This CDR3 spans 16 amino acids. The V and J ends lost 1 base and 12 bases, in that order; junction bases with no gene match: 10. CDR1 SQVTM and CDR2 ANQGSEA come from the germline V gene. DNA for the CDR3: TGCAGCGTTGAAGGTGGACTAGCGGGAGGGCCCGGTGTGCAGTTCTTC. This encodes CSVEGGLAGGPGVQFF.

The chain employs TRBV27 and TRBJ2-7; possible D gene TRBD1, 5 bases. Trimming stripped 6 bases from V and 2 bases from J, with 17 bases between. This CDR3 contains 15 residues. Per germline, CDR1 MNHEY and CDR2 SMNVEV (reference sequence). The CDR3 sequence is CASRPRGSHTYEQYF. As DNA, the CDR3 is TGTGCCAGCAGACCAAGGGGCTCCCACACCTACGAGCAGTACTTC.

The table lists this clonotype with many counts. This chain connects TRBV2 to TRBJ2-3, with D perhaps TRBD1 or TRBD2 (5 bases each). The CDR3 sequence is 16 residues long. V dropped 7 bases and J dropped 3 bases, with 20 bases sitting between them. CDR1 SNHLY and CDR2 FYNNEI come from the germline V gene. CDR3 bases: TGTGCCAGCAAGAGGACTGTGGGGGTAAAGACAGATACGCAGTATTTT. Translation gives CASKRTVGVKTDTQYF.

This clonotype was observed a handful of times. The rearrangement links TRBV19 to TRBJ1-2; D remains unclear. This CDR3 is built from 14 residues. The germline V and J ends were trimmed by 3 bases and 9 bases, with 17 bases remaining between them. Germline CDR1 reads LNHDA; CDR2 reads SQIVND (reference sequence). In nucleotides, the CDR3 is TGTGCCAGTAGTATCGCCGCCCCGGCGGTTAGCTACACCTTC. It yields the protein CASSIAAPAVSYTF.

This clonotype has ten or more counts. This chain uses TRBV2 with TRBJ1-2, with D possibly being TRBD1 (6 bases). The CDR3 runs to 14 residues. The V gene lost 7 bases and the J gene lost 4 bases, with 16 bases spanning the gap. In germline, CDR1 is SNHLY, CDR2 FYNNEI. For the CDR3, the DNA is TGTGCCAGCACGCGGGACATCTACGTCTATGGCTACACCTTC. Encoded protein: CASTRDIYVYGYTF.

This clonotype occurred many times. The chain carries TRBV15 and TRBJ2-7, with TRBD1 identical over 8 bases. This CDR3 is built from 16 residues. The V segment lost 0 bases and the J segment 3 bases; nucleotides outside the gene matches: 7. Germline CDR1 LNHNV, CDR2 YYDKDF (reference sequence). The DNA for the CDR3 is TGTGCCACCAGCAGAGATCGCCCCGACAGGGGCTACGAGCAGTACTTC. Translation: CATSRDRPDRGYEQYF. The full variable domain, completed using reference TRBV15 and TRBJ2-7, is DAMVIQNPRYQVTQFGKPVTLSCSQTLNHNVMYWYQQKSSQAPKLLFHYYDKDFNNEADTPDNFQSRRPNTSFCFLDIRSPGLGDTAMYLCATSRDRPDRGYEQYFGPGTRLTVT.

J is TRBJ2-7 and V is TRBV7-8, with 11 bases that match TRBD2. V was pared by 2 bases and J by 0 bases, with 9 bases of the junction left unmatched. Germline V lookup: CDR1 SGHVS, CDR2 FQNEAQ. The CDR3 has 18 amino acids. CDR3 DNA: TGTGCCAGCAGCTTAAATCCCGTAGCGGGAGGGAACTCCTACGAGCAGTACGTC. Its translation: CASSLNPVAGGNSYEQYV.

The sample holds many counts of this clonotype. This chain joins TRBV28 and TRBJ2-3; 14 bases match TRBD2. The CDR3 totals 18 residues. Germline assignment: CDR1 MDHEN and CDR2 SYDVKM. V was pared by 8 bases and J by 2 bases, with 12 bases of the junction left unmatched. CDR3 nucleotides: TGTGCCAGCCGTGGGGGACTAGCGGGGGCCCGCACCACAGATACGCAGTATTTT. It specifies CASRGGLAGARTTDTQYF.

This sequence joins TRBV3-1 and TRBJ2-5; D unclear. The CDR3 loop spans 12 amino acids. V lost 2 bases, J lost 4 bases, and 5 bases lay in between. Germline-derived CDR1 and CDR2 are LGHDT and YNNKEL (reference sequence). CDR3 in amino acids: CASSQMGETQYF. The CDR3 nucleotides read TGTGCCAGCAGCCAAATGGGAGAGACCCAGTACTTC.

This clonotype turned up a few times. A junction boundary mismatches the germline segment, possibly from a read error. The chain has TRBV7-9 and TRBJ2-1; 10 nucleotides match TRBD2. Germline-derived CDR1 and CDR2 are SEHNR and FQNEAQ (reference sequence). This CDR3 is built from 15 residues. In DNA, the CDR3 is TGTGCCGGCAGCTTAGGGACTAGCGACAACAATGAGCAGTTCTTC. Its protein is CAGSLGTSDNNEQFF.

The sample holds many counts of this clonotype. The rearrangement uses TRBV2 and TRBJ1-1; a possible D gene is TRBD1 (6 bases). Trimming removed 7 bases at V and 1 base at J, with 19 bases between. Germline V gives CDR1 SNHLY, CDR2 FYNNEI. This CDR3 contains 16 residues. The CDR3 loop is CASISHSTGSNTEAFF. The CDR3 nucleotides read TGTGCCAGCATATCTCACTCGACAGGATCGAACACTGAAGCTTTCTTT.

This clonotype turned up a few times. The chain employs TRBV18 and TRBJ2-2, with no clear D. The germline V gene encodes CDR1 KGHSH and CDR2 LQKENI. V lost 6 bases and J lost 7, with 9 bases in between. The CDR3 contains 12 residues. CDR3: CASSEGSGELFF. The CDR3 DNA reads TGTGCCAGCTCCGAAGGTAGCGGGGAGCTGTTTTTT.